This TCR beta chain was profiled in a study of blood T cell repertoires in COVID-19. Overall study: COVID-19 samples, acute and convalescent, were from the United States, Italy and Spain.

Trimming cost V 3 bases and J 2 bases; bases outside gene matches: 3. From germline, CDR1 is KGHSH and CDR2 LQKENI. This CDR3 is 16 amino acids long. Original handling: For nucleated cells, counts were estimated from reference gene primer amplification. TCRdb's copy holds only in-frame clones and misses some; the assay was immunoSEQ multiplex PCR. V and J calls and clone size come straight from that table; D and trimming were deduced from the DNA. The sample holds 100,000 or so clones, roughly 89% seen once. Sequenced: peripheral blood. The TCR originated in a man aged 65 to 85 with active or convalescent COVID-19. The J gene is TRBJ2-6, the V gene TRBV18, with 8 bases matching TRBD1. The CDR3 loop reads CASSPEGQAGANVLTF. The CDR3 DNA sequence: TGTGCCAGCTCACCCGAGGGACAGGCTGGGGCCAACGTCCTGACTTTC.